The table lists the clone carrying this TCR beta chain with many counts. CDR1 is MNHNS, CDR2 SASEGT, per germline. This CDR3 comprises 17 residues. Trimming cost V 1 base and J 4 bases; bases outside gene matches: 7. The sample belongs to a study of CD8+CD57+ T cells in acquired aplastic anemia. TCR beta VDJ and CDR3 were profiled, and genomic DNA was the template. Each CDR3 protein gets one entry after TCRdb re-called the reads with MiXCR. The table shows about 150,000 distinct CDR3 sequences, with around 41% occurring only once. The sample comprised sorted CD4+, CD8+, or CD8+CD57+ T cells (not recorded which) from PBMCs. This TCR was recovered from a human donor in good health, serving as a control. The chain has TRBV6-1 and TRBJ2-3, with 11 bases matching TRBD2. As DNA, the CDR3 is TGTGCCAGCAGTGAAGGGGGACGACTAGCGGGACCAGATACGCAGTATTTT. Translation gives CASSEGGRLAGPDTQYF.